Included here is one T cell receptor (beta chain) sequence, with context. TCRdb analysed the RT-PCR reads with MiXCR anew, one entry per CDR3 protein. The sample lists 490,000 or so distinct CDR3 sequences, about 7.6% occurring once. The data stem from a study of response to subunit inactivated influenza vaccine. CDR1 is LGHNA and CDR2 is YNFKEQ in the germline V gene. The J segment lost 5 bases and the V segment lost 3 bases, leaving 13 bases of the junction unmatched. The CDR3 spans 17 residues. Sequenced here: PBMCs from blood, sampled around 25 months after vaccination. The clonotype comes from a man aged 45 to 75 who received an inactivated influenza vaccine. The chain recombines TRBV4-2 with TRBJ2-7, with TRBD2 matching 10 bases. DNA of the CDR3: TGTGCCAGCAGCCATACCCCGAGCGGGAGGGCCTTGAACGAGCAGTACTTC. It specifies CASSHTPSGRALNEQYF.